Following are 16 T cell receptor beta chains from one sample sequenced in a study of ipilimumab plus nivolumab after autologous stem cell transplantation. TCRdb's table, derived via immunoSEQ multiplex PCR, lists solely in-frame clones and lacks some. This sample has about 40,000 clones, with more than 85% found just once. The sequencing here drew on PBMCs, taken in a trial of ipilimumab plus nivolumab as post-transplant consolidation. These receptors originate from a male donor with multiple myeloma.

The J gene is TRBJ1-2, the V gene TRBV5-6, with D perhaps matching TRBD1 (5 bases). CDR3 length: 13 residues. CDR1 and CDR2 from the germline V gene are SGHDT and YYEEEE. Trimming shortened V by 5 bases and J by 5 bases, and 13 bases separated the two germline ends. CDR3 sequence reads: CASRPDRQYGYTF. The CDR3 nucleotides read TGTGCCAGCAGACCAGACAGACAGTATGGCTACACCTTC.

The gene calls are TRBV28 and TRBJ2-5; 12 bases map to TRBD2. Germline V gives CDR1 MDHEN, CDR2 SYDVKM. The CDR3 contains 15 residues. V was pared by 3 bases and J by 4 bases, with 3 bases of the junction left unmatched. The CDR3: CASSFLTSGGETQYF. DNA for the CDR3: TGTGCCAGCAGTTTCTTGACTAGCGGGGGAGAGACCCAGTACTTC.

This sequence joins TRBV27 and TRBJ1-1; TRBD1 aligns across 7 bases. J was trimmed by 3 bases and V by 8 bases; bases with no gene match: 12. This CDR3 is built from 15 residues. Germline V lookup: CDR1 MNHEY, CDR2 SMNVEV (reference sequence). The CDR3 spells CASLRQGAGDTEAFF. The CDR3 DNA follows: TGTGCCAGCCTCCGACAGGGAGCGGGCGACACTGAAGCTTTCTTT.

The gene calls are TRBV7-9 and TRBJ1-1; 10 bases are shared with TRBD1. V dropped 5 bases and J dropped 4; count of bases not matched to a gene: 13. Per germline, CDR1 SEHNR and CDR2 FQNEAQ (reference sequence). This CDR3 comprises 17 residues. The CDR3 reads CASSTRDRGTSGTEAFF. In DNA, the CDR3 is TGTGCCAGCAGCACCCGGGACAGGGGCACATCGGGCACTGAAGCTTTCTTT.

The chain has TRBV5-1 and TRBJ2-2; 8 nucleotides line up with TRBD2. Germline V gene sequence: CDR1 SGHRS, CDR2 YFSETQ. This CDR3 region has 15 residues. Trimming cost V 1 base and J 1 base; bases outside gene matches: 0. The CDR3 DNA is TGCGCCAGCAGCTTGAGCGGGGGGAACACCGGGGAGCTGTTTTTT. It codes for CASSLSGGNTGELFF.

The chain employs TRBV28 and TRBJ1-6; the D is unclear. CDR1 and CDR2 (germline): MDHEN, SYDVKM. The CDR3 runs 11 residues. With 2 bases removed from V and 11 bases from J, the gap between germline ends came to 4 bases. In nucleotides, the CDR3 is TGTGCCAGCAGTTTAGGTCCACCCCTCCACTTT. It codes for CASSLGPPLHF. Full variable domain (remainder filled in from reference TRBV28 and TRBJ1-6): DVKVTQSSRYLVKRTGEKVFLECVQDMDHENMFWYRQDPGLGLRLIYFSYDVKMKEKGDIPEGYSVSREKKERFSLILESASTNQTSMYLCASSLGPPLHFGNGTRLTVT.

The chain recombines TRBV5-1 with TRBJ1-5; 7 nucleotides agree with TRBD1. The V and J ends lost 2 bases and 5 bases, in that order; junction bases with no gene match: 1. This CDR3 is built from 13 residues. Looked up from germline, CDR1 is SGHRS and CDR2 is YFSETQ. CDR3 nucleotides: TGCGCCAGCAGCTTAGACAGGGATCAGCCCCAGCATTTT. This gives the protein CASSLDRDQPQHF.

The chain employs TRBV18 and TRBJ2-1; 12 nucleotides align to TRBD2. The germline gives CDR1 KGHSH, CDR2 LQKENI. J lost 7 bases, V lost 3 bases, and 10 bases had no gene match. This CDR3 contains 17 residues. The CDR3 is CASSPRRLAGALNEQFF. CDR3 DNA: TGTGCCAGCTCACCCCGCCGACTAGCGGGAGCCCTGAATGAGCAGTTCTTC.

The chain uses TRBV27 and TRBJ2-7, with 9 bases lining up with TRBD2. J was trimmed by 6 bases and V by 6 bases; bases with no gene match: 9. The CDR3 is made up of 14 amino acids. Germline-derived CDR1 and CDR2 are MNHEY and SMNVEV (reference sequence). The CDR3 region is CASRRAGGSGEQYF. CDR3 in DNA: TGTGCCAGCAGGAGAGCGGGAGGATCGGGCGAGCAGTACTTC.

The chain links TRBV7-2 to TRBJ1-3; D may be TRBD1 (6 bases). This CDR3 spans 17 amino acids. With 1 base removed from V and 2 bases from J, the gap between germline ends came to 15 bases. Germline V gene sequence: CDR1 SGHTA, CDR2 FQGNSA. Written as DNA, the CDR3 is TGTGCCAGCAGCTTAGATGGGGTCCGGACAGCTGGAAACACCATATATTTT. Protein sequence: CASSLDGVRTAGNTIYF.

The chain is built from TRBV5-1 and TRBJ2-2, with TRBD1 identical over 9 bases. Trimming took 4 bases from V and 4 from J; bases not matched to a gene: 2. This CDR3 has 14 residues. Germline V gene lookup returns CDR1 SGHRS and CDR2 YFSETQ. CDR3 nucleotides: TGCGCCAGCAGCGTGGGACAGGGCACCGGGGAGCTGTTTTTT. As protein: CASSVGQGTGELFF.

The gene calls are TRBV7-3 and TRBJ2-5, with D unresolved. The V end lost 2 bases, the J end lost 5 bases, and 9 bases lay between the germline ends. The CDR3 covers 13 residues. Germline V gives CDR1 SGHTA, CDR2 FQGTGA. CDR3 amino acids: CASSLFVRETQYF. The CDR3 bases are TGTGCCAGCAGCTTATTCGTCAGGGAGACCCAGTACTTC.

CDR3 DNA sequence: TGTGTCAGAAGCTTATCCTGTAGGGGGATACTAGATACGCAGTATTTT. Translating it yields CVRSLSCRGILDTQYF. This chain links TRBV7-5 with TRBJ2-3; the DNA was not used to check the table's D call, TRBD1. TRBV7-5 is a known pseudogene. CDR3 length: 16 amino acids.

In DNA form, the CDR3 reads TGTGCCAGCAGCCAGCTCCGGGACCCGCCTGGGGATGAGCAGTTCTTC. Protein: CASSQLRDPPGDEQFF. The chain couples TRBV14 to TRBJ2-1; TRBD1 or TRBD2 may be the D gene (5 bases each). The germline V and J ends were trimmed by 3 bases and 8 bases, with 20 bases remaining between them. The germline gives CDR1 SGHDN, CDR2 FVKESK. This CDR3 has 16 amino acids.

This clone occurred once. CDR3 protein: CASSSPTGSSTEAFF. In nucleotides, the CDR3 is TGTGCCAGCAGTTCCCCGACAGGATCGAGCACTGAAGCTTTCTTT. V usage is TRBV6-5 and J usage is TRBJ1-1; the D gene is possibly TRBD1 (6 bases). V was clipped by 4 bases and J by 4 bases, with 16 bases between them. The germline CDR1 and CDR2 sequences are MNHEY and SVGAGI. The CDR3 is 15 residues long.

The V and J genes are TRBV11-2 and TRBJ2-7; 11 nucleotides match TRBD1. Germline CDR1 and CDR2: SGHAT and FQNNGV. The CDR3 is 15 residues long. The junction had 8 bases not matched to a gene; V was cut back by 6 bases and J by 4 bases. This CDR3 reads CASRTLRDRGYEQYF. The CDR3 nucleotides are TGTGCCAGCAGGACTCTTCGGGACAGGGGGTACGAGCAGTACTTC.